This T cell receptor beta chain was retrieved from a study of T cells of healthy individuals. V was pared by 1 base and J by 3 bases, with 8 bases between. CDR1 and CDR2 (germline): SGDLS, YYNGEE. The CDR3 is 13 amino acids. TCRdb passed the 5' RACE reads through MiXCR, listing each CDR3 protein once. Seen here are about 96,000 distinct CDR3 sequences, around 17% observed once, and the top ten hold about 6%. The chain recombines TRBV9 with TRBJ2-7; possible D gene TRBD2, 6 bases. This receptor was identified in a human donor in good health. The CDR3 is CASSVSEGYEQYF. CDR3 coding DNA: TGTGCCAGCAGCGTATCGGAGGGCTACGAGCAGTACTTC.